The rows below give T cell receptor beta chains drawn from one sample of a study of blood T cell repertoires in COVID-19. Sequencing was performed with immunoSEQ multiplex PCR; in TCRdb, only in-frame clones are kept and a portion is missing. This table holds 200,000 to 250,000 clones, 81% found once. The specimen sequenced was PBMCs or T cells enriched from blood (not recorded which). These receptors all stem from a woman in her fifties or sixties with acute COVID-19. Both conserved end residues are part of each CDR3. Each record gives: clone size, J gene, CDR3 length, V gene, D gene, CDR3 DNA, CDR3 protein. The D gene is left open where the match is weak. Size values are once, few and many counts, or a class for expanded clones, and some rows have none.

NA,TRBJ1-2,14,TRBV28,TRBD1,TGTGCCAGCAGTTCGACAGGGAGTGTCTATGGCTACACCTTC,CASSSTGSVYGYTF
NA,TRBJ2-4,16,TRBV6-2/TRBV6-3,TRBD2,TGTGCCAGCAGTTACTCAGCGGGGGAAGCCAAAAACATTCAGTACTTC,CASSYSAGEAKNIQYF
NA,TRBJ2-1,14,TRBV28,TRBD1,TGTGCCAGCAGCCCGGGACAGACCTACAATGAGCAGTTCTTC,CASSPGQTYNEQFF
few,TRBJ1-6,15,TRBV7-6,TRBD1,TGTGCCAGCAGCTCCCACAGGGGGCTCGAATCACCCCTCCACTTT,CASSSHRGLESPLHF
NA,TRBJ2-3,13,TRBV28,TRBD2,TGTGCCAGCAGGTCCGACGGGAGCGGGAAATTTTATTTT,CASRSDGSGKFYF
NA,TRBJ2-6,17,TRBV6-2/TRBV6-3,NA,TGTGCCAGCAGTTCACAGGGCTTGGGGTCTGGGGCCAACGTCCTGACTTTC,CASSSQGLGSGANVLTF
few,TRBJ2-2,15,TRBV6-5,NA,TGTGCCAGCAGGGTGAGGCAGGCGGGCACCGGGGAGCTGTTTTTT,CASRVRQAGTGELFF
NA,TRBJ2-5,15,TRBV2,TRBD2,TGTGCCAGCAGTGAAGCGCGGGGGGGCCCTGAGACCCAGTACTTC,CASSEARGGPETQYF
once,TRBJ2-5,14,TRBV28,NA,TGTGCCAGCAGTCACTACAGGGTGAAAGAGACCCAGTACTTC,CASSHYRVKETQYF
few,TRBJ1-3,14,TRBV7-8,NA,TGTGCCAGCAGCTTTACGGGCTCTGGAAACACCATATATTTT,CASSFTGSGNTIYF
NA,TRBJ2-1,14,TRBV10-3,NA,TGTGCCATCAGTGGCAGTGAAGTTTACAATGAGCAGTTCTTC,CAISGSEVYNEQFF
NA,TRBJ2-4,13,TRBV3-1/TRBV3-2,NA,TGTGCCAGCAGCCAACGGGCCAAAAACATTCAGTACTTC,CASSQRAKNIQYF
NA,TRBJ2-1,15,TRBV28,TRBD2,TGTGCCAGCAGTTTTGGCGGGAGAAATTACAATGAGCAGTTCTTC,CASSFGGRNYNEQFF
NA,TRBJ1-5,13,TRBV7-2,NA,TGTGCCAGCAGCTTAAGAGAACATCAGCCCCAGCATTTT,CASSLREHQPQHF
NA,TRBJ2-7,15,TRBV14,NA,TGTGCCAGCAGCCAAGATTTAGTGGAGGGCCGTGAGCAGTACTTC,CASSQDLVEGREQYF
NA,TRBJ2-3,15,TRBV25-1,NA,TGTGCCAGCAGTTCCTCGACAGAAACCACAGATACGCAGTATTTT,CASSSSTETTDTQYF
NA,TRBJ2-1,15,TRBV10-3,TRBD2,TGTGCCATCAGTGACCCTACGCTAGCGGGAAGTGAGCAGTTCTTC,CAISDPTLAGSEQFF
NA,TRBJ2-3,14,TRBV19,TRBD1,TGTGCCAGTAGAGGGACAGGGGGCACAGATACGCAGTATTTT,CASRGTGGTDTQYF
NA,TRBJ1-2,14,TRBV6-2/TRBV6-3,NA,TGTGCCAGCAGACCTACAGGGTTGGGCTATGGCTACACCTTC,CASRPTGLGYGYTF
NA,TRBJ1-2,11,TRBV29-1,NA,TGCAGCGCTGGACAGAACTATGGCTACACCTTC,CSAGQNYGYTF
few,TRBJ1-3,16,TRBV9,NA,TGTGCCAGCAGCGTAGACAGCTTATACTCTGGAAACACCATATATTTT,CASSVDSLYSGNTIYF
NA,TRBJ1-5,13,TRBV3-1/TRBV3-2,NA,TGTGCCAGCAGCCAAGGGGACGGGACACCCCAGCATTTT,CASSQGDGTPQHF
NA,TRBJ2-3,11,TRBV2,NA,TGTGCCAGCACTAGAGGAGATACGCAGTATTTT,CASTRGDTQYF
few,TRBJ2-3,17,TRBV28,TRBD2,TGTGCCAGCAGTTTTTATTCTAGCGGGAGGGCCGGTGATACGCAGTATTTT,CASSFYSSGRAGDTQYF
NA,TRBJ2-7,13,TRBV6-5,NA,TGTGCCAGCATGCGAGCGGATAACTACGAGCAGTACTTC,CASMRADNYEQYF
few,TRBJ1-1,14,TRBV28,TRBD1,TGTGCCAGCAGTCCTGAGGACAGGGAGTCTGAAGCTTTCTTT,CASSPEDRESEAFF
NA,TRBJ2-1,16,TRBV19,TRBD1,TGTGCCAGTAGCCGGACAGGGGGCCGAGCCTACAATGAGCAGTTCTTC,CASSRTGGRAYNEQFF
NA,TRBJ1-1,14,TRBV7-2,NA,TGTGCCAGCAGTGCTGAAGCGCAAAACACTGAAGCTTTCTTT,CASSAEAQNTEAFF
few,TRBJ1-2,12,TRBV29-1,NA,TGCAGCGGGTCAGCAGGGGACTATGGCTACACCTTC,CSGSAGDYGYTF
NA,TRBJ1-1,16,TRBV10-3,TRBD1,TGTGCCATCAGTGAGTCCGGGACAGGGCAAGACACTGAAGCTTTCTTT,CAISESGTGQDTEAFF
NA,TRBJ1-6,17,TRBV3-1/TRBV3-2,TRBD1,TGTGCCAGCAGCCAAGTAGGACAGGGCTCTCAGAATTCACCCCTCCACTTT,CASSQVGQGSQNSPLHF
NA,TRBJ2-3,15,TRBV20-1,NA,TGCAGTGCTAGTGAGGGTCGTACTAACACAGATACGCAGTATTTT,CSASEGRTNTDTQYF
NA,TRBJ2-2,14,TRBV5-1,TRBD2,TGCGCCAGCAGAGGGACTAGCAACACCGGGGAGCTGTTTTTT,CASRGTSNTGELFF
NA,TRBJ2-1,15,TRBV7-2,NA,TGTGCCAGCAGCTTAGATCCGAGCTCCTACAATGAGCAGTTCTTC,CASSLDPSSYNEQFF
once,TRBJ2-5,17,TRBV5-1,NA,TGCGCCAGCAGCTTGGGATGGGGCAGTAGTCCCCAAGAGACCCAGTACTTC,CASSLGWGSSPQETQYF
NA,TRBJ1-1,14,TRBV2,NA,TGTGCCAGCAGTCTCACTCAGACGGGTCCTGAAGCTTTCTTT,CASSLTQTGPEAFF